This T cell receptor (beta chain) was profiled in a study of early T cells in non-severe SARS-CoV-2 infection. The CDR3 sequence is 15 residues long. Germline V gene lookup returns CDR1 LGHNA and CDR2 YSLEER. The V gene lost 0 bases and the J gene lost 5 bases, with 11 bases spanning the gap. The sample holds many counts of this clonotype. A single record per CDR3 protein comes from TCRdb applying MiXCR to the 5' RACE reads. The table includes tens of thousands of distinct CDR3 sequences, roughly 4.6% detected once. The J gene is TRBJ1-5, the V gene TRBV4-3; TRBD1 might be the D (6 bases). The specimen was whole blood, collected at baseline. The receptor was derived from an adult who was a healthcare worker with PCR-confirmed SARS-CoV-2 infection or an uninfected control (not recorded which). The CDR3 sequence is CASSQDHSGDQPQHF. In DNA, the CDR3 is TGCGCCAGCAGCCAAGATCATTCAGGGGATCAGCCCCAGCATTTT.